A single sample is the source of the 18 T cell receptor beta chains below, sequenced in a study of T cells in Graves' hyperthyroidism and ophthalmopathy. Amplified TCR beta CDR3 regions derived from RNA transcripts. The primer set for the first-round RT-PCR of the TCR CDR3 was HTBI. TCRdb ran MiXCR on the multiplex PCR reads and lists one entry per CDR3 protein. The repertoire includes around 430,000 distinct CDR3 sequences, approximately 15% of them detected once, and approximately 32% sits in the top ten. Specimen: blood. Receptors were obtained from a woman under 40 with Graves' hyperthyroidism.

This rearrangement joins TRBV5-5 to TRBJ1-2; 10 nucleotides align to TRBD1. This CDR3 spans 14 amino acids. V lost 4 bases and J lost 4; bases outside the gene matches: 4. Germline V gene sequence: CDR1 SGHKS, CDR2 YYEKEE (reference sequence). In nucleotides, the CDR3 is TGTGCCAGCAGCAGGGACAGGGGAAGCTATGGCTACACCTTC. It translates to CASSRDRGSYGYTF. The whole variable domain, remainder taken from reference TRBV5-5 and TRBJ1-2, is DAGVTQSPTHLIKTRGQQVTLRCSPISGHKSVSWYQQVLGQGPQFIFQYYEKEERGRGNFPDRFSARQFPNYSSELNVNALLLGDSALYLCASSRDRGSYGYTFGSGTRLTVV.

In its sample, this clonotype was seen a few times. This sequence joins TRBV9 and TRBJ1-4; tentative D call: TRBD1 (5 bases). The CDR3 spans 14 residues. CDR1 is SGDLS, CDR2 YYNGEE, per germline. Trimming shortened V by 3 bases and J by 7 bases, and 13 bases separated the two germline ends. This CDR3 reads CASSGPGTPEKLFF. The CDR3 coding sequence is TGTGCCAGCAGCGGCCCCGGGACGCCTGAAAAACTGTTTTTT.

This clonotype was detected only a few times. Here the CDR3 reads CATQGRDLYSNQPQHF. The CDR3 DNA sequence: TGTGCCACACAGGGTAGGGACTTGTATAGCAATCAGCCCCAGCATTTT. The genes are TRBV7-9 and TRBJ1-5; D is possibly TRBD1 (6 bases). Trimming removed 10 bases from V and 0 bases from J, with 19 bases in between. This CDR3 has 16 residues. CDR1 is SEHNR and CDR2 is FQNEAQ in the germline V gene (reference sequence).

There are many counts of this clonotype. The J gene is TRBJ2-7, the V gene TRBV3-1; D is possibly TRBD2 (6 bases). Deletions cut 5 bases from V and 2 bases from J, with 10 bases between. Germline V gene lookup returns CDR1 LGHDT and CDR2 YNNKEL (reference sequence). This CDR3 comprises 13 residues. The CDR3 protein is CASSRTTPYEQYF. The CDR3 DNA sequence: TGTGCCAGCAGCAGGACTACCCCCTACGAGCAGTACTTC.

The chain has TRBV9 and TRBJ2-7; TRBD1 aligns across 8 bases. Germline V gives CDR1 SGDLS, CDR2 YYNGEE. With V trimmed by 0 bases and J by 3 bases, 5 bases remained unmatched. CDR3 size: 15 residues. CDR3 protein: CASSVGGTGLYEQYF. The CDR3 DNA reads TGTGCCAGCAGCGTAGGTGGGACAGGTCTCTACGAGCAGTACTTC. The variable domain in full, completed from reference TRBV9 and TRBJ2-7, reads DSGVTQTPKHLITATGQRVTLRCSPRSGDLSVYWYQQSLDQGLQFLIQYYNGEERAKGNILERFSAQQFPDLHSELNLSSLELGDSALYFCASSVGGTGLYEQYFGPGTRLTVT.

The J gene is TRBJ2-3, the V gene TRBV6-2 or TRBV6-3, with 15 bases matching TRBD2. The J segment lost 0 bases and the V segment lost 6 bases, leaving 7 bases of the junction unmatched. This CDR3 is built from 18 residues. In germline, CDR1 is MNHEY, CDR2 SVGEGT. The DNA for the CDR3 is TGTGCCAGCAGGCCCGGACTAGCGGGAGGGAAGAGCACAGATACGCAGTATTTT. Translated: CASRPGLAGGKSTDTQYF.

The gene calls are TRBV7-9 and TRBJ1-1; D may be TRBD1 (5 bases). V was clipped by 1 base and J by 3 bases, with 18 bases between them. Germline V lookup: CDR1 SEHNR, CDR2 FQNEAQ (reference sequence). The CDR3 contains 17 residues. CDR3: CASSLENRDGTDTEAFF. CDR3 bases: TGTGCCAGCAGCTTAGAGAATCGGGACGGAACAGACACTGAAGCTTTCTTT.

As for this clonotype: A much larger clone lies one base from this, so it may be a read error. This chain links TRBV14 with TRBJ1-5; D not certain. V was shortened by 1 base and J by 5 bases, with 6 bases between the two germline ends. This CDR3 region has 13 residues. Germline V gene lookup returns CDR1 SGHDN and CDR2 FVKESK. The CDR3 bases are TGTGCCAGCAGCCAAGGGATCTATCAGCCCCAGCATTTT. This gives the protein CASSQGIYQPQHF. Full variable domain (rest looked up from reference TRBV14 and TRBJ1-5): EAGVTQFPSHSVIEKGQTVTLRCDPISGHDNLYWYRRVMGKEIKFLLHFVKESKQDESGMPNNRFLAERTGGTYSTLKVQPAELEDSGVYFCASSQGIYQPQHFGDGTRLSIL.

This clonotype has a count of ten or more. The J gene is TRBJ1-1, the V gene TRBV28; TRBD1 aligns across 12 bases. The germline V gene has CDR1 MDHEN and CDR2 SYDVKM. V lost 6 bases and J lost 3; bases outside the gene matches: 5. The CDR3 extends over 15 amino acids. The CDR3, as DNA: TGTGCCAGCAGGCCGGGACAGGGGGCGGACACTGAAGCTTTCTTT. This sequence encodes CASRPGQGADTEAFF.

This clonotype was seen a single time. V usage is TRBV18 and J usage is TRBJ2-3, with a weak D call TRBD2 (7 bases). CDR1 KGHSH and CDR2 LQKENI come from the germline V gene. CDR3 length: 16 residues. V lost 3 bases, J lost 3 bases, and 16 bases lay in between. CDR3: CASSPFVGGPTDTQYF. The CDR3, as DNA: TGTGCCAGCTCACCCTTTGTGGGGGGGCCGACAGATACGCAGTATTTT.

Ten or more counts support this clonotype. J is TRBJ2-5 and V is TRBV18; 8 nucleotides match TRBD1. The CDR3 consists of 15 residues. Germline assignment: CDR1 KGHSH and CDR2 LQKENI. J lost 5 bases, V lost 3 bases, and 8 bases had no gene match. DNA for the CDR3: TGTGCCAGCTCACCCGGGACAGGCTTTATGGAGACCCAGTACTTC. Protein product: CASSPGTGFMETQYF.

At least ten counts were recorded for this clonotype. The chain uses TRBV28 and TRBJ2-3; possibly TRBD1 for D (6 bases). The CDR3 is made up of 17 amino acids. CDR1 is MDHEN, CDR2 SYDVKM, per germline. V was cut by 5 bases and J by 0 bases, with 18 bases left in between. CDR3 amino acids: CASSQQGGPTSTDTQYF. CDR3 bases: TGTGCCAGCAGTCAACAGGGTGGTCCCACTAGCACAGATACGCAGTATTTT.

V usage is TRBV28 and J usage is TRBJ2-1, with 13 nucleotides matching TRBD2. V shed 4 bases, J shed 0 bases, and the junction held 9 bases outside the gene matches. The CDR3 loop spans 19 amino acids. Germline V gives CDR1 MDHEN, CDR2 SYDVKM. For the CDR3, the DNA is TGTGCCAGCAGTTCTCCCTTTCGACTAGCGGGAGGCTCCTACAATGAGCAGTTCTTC. Protein product: CASSSPFRLAGGSYNEQFF. The full variable domain, in which reference TRBV28 and TRBJ2-1 provide the parts outside the CDR3, is DVKVTQSSRYLVKRTGEKVFLECVQDMDHENMFWYRQDPGLGLRLIYFSYDVKMKEKGDIPEGYSVSREKKERFSLILESASTNQTSMYLCASSSPFRLAGGSYNEQFFGPGTRLTVL.

This chain joins TRBV6-1 and TRBJ2-1; 10 bases align to TRBD2. V trimming: 5 bases; J trimming: 7 bases; junction bases outside the gene matches: 8. CDR3 length equals 15 residues. Germline CDR1 reads MNHNS; CDR2 reads SASEGT. The CDR3: CASSFGLAVMNEQFF. Written as DNA, the CDR3 is TGTGCCAGCAGTTTCGGACTAGCGGTGATGAATGAGCAGTTCTTC.

The chain combines TRBV20-1 with TRBJ2-3; D call uncertain. This CDR3 is 11 amino acids long. V shed 6 bases and J shed 8 bases, with 12 bases lying between them. Per the germline V gene, CDR1 is DFQATT and CDR2 is SNEGSKA (reference sequence). In DNA form, the CDR3 reads TGCAGTGCCCGACCTCGAGGTACGCAGTATTTT. Its translation is CSARPRGTQYF.

The table lists this clonotype with many counts. This chain connects TRBV30 to TRBJ1-2, with a weak D call TRBD1 (5 bases). The length of the CDR3 is 13 residues. The germline V and J ends were trimmed by 0 bases and 6 bases, with 11 bases remaining between them. Germline-derived CDR1 and CDR2 are GTSNPN and SVGIG (reference sequence). The chain's CDR3 is CAWSVYLGDGYTF. The CDR3 DNA is TGTGCCTGGAGTGTTTATTTGGGGGATGGCTACACCTTC.

The table lists this clonotype with many counts. The rearrangement joins TRBV20-1 to TRBJ2-1; D is undetermined. The CDR3 spans 13 residues. Germline CDR1 reads DFQATT; CDR2 reads SNEGSKA (reference sequence). Trimming took off 0 bases at V and 7 bases at J, with 10 bases between the two ends. CDR3 loop: CSARDPTPNEQFF. DNA of the CDR3: TGCAGTGCTAGAGATCCTACTCCGAATGAGCAGTTCTTC.

DNA of the CDR3: TGTGCCAGCAGCTTAGAACCCTCCGGACCGAACACCGGGGAGCTGTTTTTT. The encoded protein is CASSLEPSGPNTGELFF. The chain links TRBV7-2 to TRBJ2-2; D is undetermined. The CDR3 has 17 residues. The germline V gene has CDR1 SGHTA and CDR2 FQGNSA. Trimming cost V 1 base and J 0 bases, with 12 bases left between them.